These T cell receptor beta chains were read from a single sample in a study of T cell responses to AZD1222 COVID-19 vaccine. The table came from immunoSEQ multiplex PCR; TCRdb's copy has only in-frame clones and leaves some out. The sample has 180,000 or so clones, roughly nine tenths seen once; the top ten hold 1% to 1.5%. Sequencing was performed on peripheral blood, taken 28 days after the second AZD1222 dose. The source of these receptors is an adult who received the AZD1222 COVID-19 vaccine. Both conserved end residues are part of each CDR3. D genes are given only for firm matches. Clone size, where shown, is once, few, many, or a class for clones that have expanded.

CDR3 protein: CASSVDRSNTGELFF
CDR3 DNA: TGTGCCAGCTCCGTGGACAGGTCGAACACCGGGGAGCTGTTTTTT
V gene: TRBV18
J gene: TRBJ2-2
clone size: -
D gene: TRBD1

CDR3 protein: CASSQDTFGGMNTEAFF
CDR3 DNA: TGCGCCAGCAGCCAAGATACGTTTGGGGGGATGAACACTGAAGCTTTCTTT
V gene: TRBV4-1
J gene: TRBJ1-1
clone size: -
D gene: -

CDR3 protein: CASSPGLHQAEAFF
CDR3 DNA: TGCGCCAGCAGCCCAGGGCTCCACCAAGCGGAAGCTTTCTTT
V gene: TRBV5-1
J gene: TRBJ1-1
clone size: -
D gene: -

CDR3 protein: CASSDGGYNEQFF
CDR3 DNA: TGTGCCAGCAGCGACGGGGGCTACAATGAGCAGTTCTTC
V gene: TRBV28
J gene: TRBJ2-1
clone size: -
D gene: -

CDR3 protein: CAWSNRDRGYEQYF
CDR3 DNA: TGTGCCTGGAGCAACCGGGACAGGGGCTACGAGCAGTACTTC
V gene: TRBV30
J gene: TRBJ2-7
clone size: -
D gene: TRBD1

CDR3 protein: CASSLLGGGSHF
CDR3 DNA: TGTGCCAGCAGCTTACTTGGCGGGGGAAGCCACTTC
V gene: TRBV7-8
J gene: TRBJ2-5
clone size: -
D gene: TRBD2

CDR3 protein: CASSQVGSSYNSPLHF
CDR3 DNA: TGTGCCAGCAGCCAAGTGGGGAGCTCCTATAATTCACCCCTCCACTTT
V gene: TRBV3-1/TRBV3-2
J gene: TRBJ1-6
clone size: -
D gene: -

CDR3 protein: CASSRLGGDGNTIYF
CDR3 DNA: TGTGCCAGCAGCCGCCTGGGGGGTGACGGAAACACCATATATTTT
V gene: TRBV5-4
J gene: TRBJ1-3
clone size: -
D gene: -

CDR3 protein: CASSPGQGLAHGYTF
CDR3 DNA: TGTGCCAGCAGCCCCGGACAGGGCTTAGCCCATGGCTACACCTTC
V gene: TRBV5-6
J gene: TRBJ1-2
clone size: once
D gene: TRBD1

CDR3 protein: CASRSGGSNEKLFF
CDR3 DNA: TGTGCCAGCCGTTCAGGGGGTTCTAATGAAAAACTGTTTTTT
V gene: TRBV6-5
J gene: TRBJ1-4
clone size: -
D gene: TRBD1

CDR3 protein: CASLAGDTDTQYF
CDR3 DNA: TGTGCCAGCCTAGCGGGGGACACAGATACGCAGTATTTT
V gene: TRBV12-3/TRBV12-4
J gene: TRBJ2-3
clone size: -
D gene: TRBD2

CDR3 protein: CASTSRGPHNEKLFF
CDR3 DNA: TGTGCCAGCACCTCAAGGGGCCCGCATAATGAAAAACTGTTTTTT
V gene: TRBV6-5
J gene: TRBJ1-4
clone size: -
D gene: -